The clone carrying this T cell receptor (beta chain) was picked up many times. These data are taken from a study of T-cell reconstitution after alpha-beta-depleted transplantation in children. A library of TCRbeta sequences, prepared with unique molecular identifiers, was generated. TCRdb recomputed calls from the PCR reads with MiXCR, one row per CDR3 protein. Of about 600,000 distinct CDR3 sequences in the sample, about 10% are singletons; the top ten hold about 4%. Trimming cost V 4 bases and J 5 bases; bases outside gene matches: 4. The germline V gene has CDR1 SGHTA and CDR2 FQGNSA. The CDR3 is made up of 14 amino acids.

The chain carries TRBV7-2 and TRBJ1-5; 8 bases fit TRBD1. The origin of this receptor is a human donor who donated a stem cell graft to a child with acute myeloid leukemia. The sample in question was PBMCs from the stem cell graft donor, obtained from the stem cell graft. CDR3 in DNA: TGTGCCAGCAGCTCGGACAGGGCCCATCAGCCCCAGCATTTT. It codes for CASSSDRAHQPQHF.